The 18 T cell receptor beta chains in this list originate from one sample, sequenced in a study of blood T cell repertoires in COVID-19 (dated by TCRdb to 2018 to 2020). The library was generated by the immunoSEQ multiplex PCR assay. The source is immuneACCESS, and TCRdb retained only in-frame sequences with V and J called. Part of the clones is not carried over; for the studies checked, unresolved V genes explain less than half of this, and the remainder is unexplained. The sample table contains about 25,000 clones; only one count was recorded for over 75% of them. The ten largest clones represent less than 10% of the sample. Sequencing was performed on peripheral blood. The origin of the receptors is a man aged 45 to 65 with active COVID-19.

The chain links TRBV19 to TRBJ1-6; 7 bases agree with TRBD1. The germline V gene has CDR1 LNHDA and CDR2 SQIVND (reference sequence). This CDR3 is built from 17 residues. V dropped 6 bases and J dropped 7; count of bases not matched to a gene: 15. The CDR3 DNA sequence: TGTGCCAGTAGCCCGGTCCACCGGGACAGAAAAAATTCACCCCTCCACTTT. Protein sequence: CASSPVHRDRKNSPLHF.

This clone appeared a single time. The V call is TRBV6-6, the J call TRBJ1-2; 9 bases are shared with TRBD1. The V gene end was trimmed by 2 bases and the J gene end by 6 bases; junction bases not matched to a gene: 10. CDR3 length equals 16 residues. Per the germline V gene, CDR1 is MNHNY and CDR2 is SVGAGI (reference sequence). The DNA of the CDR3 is TGTGCCAGCAGTTACAGGGAATTACAGGGGGCGGATGGCTACACCTTC. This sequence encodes CASSYRELQGADGYTF.

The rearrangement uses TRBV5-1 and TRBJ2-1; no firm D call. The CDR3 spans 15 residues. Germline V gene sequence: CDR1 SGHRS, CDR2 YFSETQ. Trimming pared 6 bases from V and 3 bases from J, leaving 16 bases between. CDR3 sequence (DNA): TGCGCCAGCACGTTGAACAGTGCAGACTACAATGAGCAGTTCTTC. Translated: CASTLNSADYNEQFF.

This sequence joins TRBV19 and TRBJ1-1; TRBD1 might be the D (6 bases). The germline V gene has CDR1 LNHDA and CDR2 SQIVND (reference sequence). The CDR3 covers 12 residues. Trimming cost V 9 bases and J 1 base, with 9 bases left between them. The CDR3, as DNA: TGTGCCAGCTTACAGGGGAACACTGAAGCTTTCTTT. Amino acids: CASLQGNTEAFF.

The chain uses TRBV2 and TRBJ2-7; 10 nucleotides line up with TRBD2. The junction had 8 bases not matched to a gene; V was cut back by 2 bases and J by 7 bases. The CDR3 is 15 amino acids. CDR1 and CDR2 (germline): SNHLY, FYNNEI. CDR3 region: CASSELERGGLEQYF. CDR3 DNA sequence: TGTGCCAGCAGTGAATTGGAGCGGGGGGGCCTGGAGCAGTACTTC. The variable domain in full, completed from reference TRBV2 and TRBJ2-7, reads EPEVTQTPSHQVTQMGQEVILRCVPISNHLYFYWYRQILGQKVEFLVSFYNNEISEKSEIFDDQFSVERPDGSNFTLKIRSTKLEDSAMYFCASSELERGGLEQYFGPGTRLTVT.

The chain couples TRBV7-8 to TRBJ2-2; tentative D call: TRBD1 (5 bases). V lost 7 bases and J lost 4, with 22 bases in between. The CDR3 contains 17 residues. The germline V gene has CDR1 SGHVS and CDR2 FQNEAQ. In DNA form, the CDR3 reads TGTGCCAGCACCCCGTACAGGTTTAGGGTGTCCACCGGGGAGCTGTTTTTT. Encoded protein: CASTPYRFRVSTGELFF.

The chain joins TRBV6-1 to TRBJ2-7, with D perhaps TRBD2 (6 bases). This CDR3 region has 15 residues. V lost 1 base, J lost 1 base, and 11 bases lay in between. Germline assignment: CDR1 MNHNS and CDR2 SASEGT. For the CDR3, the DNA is TGTGCCAGCAGTGAAGGGGGCGCGGGATCCTACGAGCAGTACGTC. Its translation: CASSEGGAGSYEQYV.

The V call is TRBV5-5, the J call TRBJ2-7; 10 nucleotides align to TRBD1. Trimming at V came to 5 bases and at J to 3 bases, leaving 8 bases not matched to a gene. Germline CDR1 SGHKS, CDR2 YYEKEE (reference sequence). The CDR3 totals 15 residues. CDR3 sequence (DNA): TGTGCCAGCAGTCAAGGACAGGGGGGGAACTACGAGCAGTACTTC. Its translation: CASSQGQGGNYEQYF.

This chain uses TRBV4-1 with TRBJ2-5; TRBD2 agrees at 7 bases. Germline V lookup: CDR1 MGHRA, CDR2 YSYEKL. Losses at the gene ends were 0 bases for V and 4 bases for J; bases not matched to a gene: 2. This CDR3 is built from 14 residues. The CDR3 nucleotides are TGCGCCAGCAGCCAAGACTCGGGGGGAGAGACCCAGTACTTC. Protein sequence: CASSQDSGGETQYF.

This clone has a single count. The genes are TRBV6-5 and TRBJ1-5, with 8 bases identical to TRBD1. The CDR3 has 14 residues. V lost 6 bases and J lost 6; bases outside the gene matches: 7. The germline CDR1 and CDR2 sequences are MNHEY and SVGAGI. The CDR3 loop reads CASSPDRVVQPQHF. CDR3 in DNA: TGTGCCAGCAGCCCGGACAGGGTGGTTCAGCCCCAGCATTTT.

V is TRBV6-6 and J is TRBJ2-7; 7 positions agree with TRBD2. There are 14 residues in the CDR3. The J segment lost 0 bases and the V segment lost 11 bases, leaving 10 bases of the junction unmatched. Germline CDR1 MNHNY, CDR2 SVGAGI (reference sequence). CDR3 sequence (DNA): TGTGCCTCGACAACCGGGGGGAGCTCCTACGAGCAGTACTTC. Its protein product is CASTTGGSSYEQYF.

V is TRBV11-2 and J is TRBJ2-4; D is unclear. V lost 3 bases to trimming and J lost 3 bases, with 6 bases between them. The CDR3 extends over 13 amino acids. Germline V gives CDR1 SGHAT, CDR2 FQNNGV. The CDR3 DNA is TGTGCCAGCAGCTTTCGCGACAAAAACATTCAGTACTTC. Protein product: CASSFRDKNIQYF.

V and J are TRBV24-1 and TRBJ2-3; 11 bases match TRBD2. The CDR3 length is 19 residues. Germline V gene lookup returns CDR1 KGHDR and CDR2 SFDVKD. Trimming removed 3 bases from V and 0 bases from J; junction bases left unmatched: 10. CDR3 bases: TGTGCCACCAGTGATCTAGGGGAGACTAGCGGGACGAGCACAGATACGCAGTATTTT. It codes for CATSDLGETSGTSTDTQYF.

The CDR3 bases are TGTGCCAGCAGTCCAGGGGCCCAGGGGGCCAACGTCCTGACTTTC. It specifies CASSPGAQGANVLTF. The gene calls are TRBV27 and TRBJ2-6; maybe TRBD1 (6 bases). The CDR3 is 15 residues long. V was clipped by 5 bases and J by 4 bases, with 12 bases between them. CDR1 and CDR2 (germline): MNHEY, SMNVEV (reference sequence).

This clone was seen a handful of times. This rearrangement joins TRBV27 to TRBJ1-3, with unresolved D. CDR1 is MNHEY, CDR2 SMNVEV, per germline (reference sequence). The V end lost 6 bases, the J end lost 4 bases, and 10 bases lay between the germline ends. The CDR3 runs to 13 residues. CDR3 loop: CASREWAGNTIYF. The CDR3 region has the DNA TGTGCCAGCAGAGAATGGGCAGGAAACACCATATATTTT.

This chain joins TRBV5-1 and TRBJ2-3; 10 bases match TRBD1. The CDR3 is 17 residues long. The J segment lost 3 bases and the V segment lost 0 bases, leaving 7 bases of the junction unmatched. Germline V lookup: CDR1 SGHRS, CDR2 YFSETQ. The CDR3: CASSLEVTGGRTDTQYF. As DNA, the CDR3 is TGCGCCAGCAGCTTGGAGGTGACAGGGGGCCGAACAGATACGCAGTATTTT.

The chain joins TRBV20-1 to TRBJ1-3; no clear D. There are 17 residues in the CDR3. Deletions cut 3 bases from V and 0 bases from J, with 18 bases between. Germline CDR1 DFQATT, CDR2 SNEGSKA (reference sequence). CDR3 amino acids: CSASEYRVLRSGNTIYF. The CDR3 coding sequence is TGCAGTGCTAGTGAATATCGGGTCCTCCGCTCTGGAAACACCATATATTTT.

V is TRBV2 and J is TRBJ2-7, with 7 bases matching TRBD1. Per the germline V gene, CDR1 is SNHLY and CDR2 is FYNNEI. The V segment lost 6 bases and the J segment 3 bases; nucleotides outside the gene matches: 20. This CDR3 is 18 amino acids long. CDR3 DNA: TGTGCCAGCAGGGAACCGGGACGGGCCAAAACAGGGGTCTACGAGCAGTACGTC. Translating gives CASREPGRAKTGVYEQYV.